This is a list of T cell receptor beta chains from one sample in a study of T cells in Graves' hyperthyroidism and ophthalmopathy. TCRdb processed the multiplex PCR reads anew with MiXCR; each CDR3 protein has one entry. The table includes 700,000 or so distinct CDR3 sequences, around 17% detected once. Sequences were obtained from blood. The receptor source for this set is a young man with Graves' hyperthyroidism. The CDR3 runs from the conserved cysteine through the conserved F or W. Fields, in order: J gene, D gene, V gene, clone size, CDR3 protein, CDR3 DNA. D genes are given only for firm matches. Size is omitted from some rows. Given values are once, few, many or a class for expanded clones.

TRBJ2-1 - TRBV11-1 many CASSFDWNEQFF TGTGCCAGCAGCTTTGACTGGAATGAGCAGTTCTTC
TRBJ2-7 TRBD2 TRBV20-1 many CSAKRGFYEQYF TGCAGTGCAAAGCGGGGGTTTTACGAGCAGTACTTC
TRBJ2-7 TRBD1 TRBV12-3/TRBV12-4 many CASRPQGAYEQYF TGTGCCAGCAGGCCTCAGGGGGCCTACGAGCAGTACTTC
TRBJ2-7 - TRBV20-1 many CSARDASSYEQYF TGCAGTGCTAGAGATGCTAGCTCCTACGAGCAGTACTTC
TRBJ2-1 - TRBV5-1 - CASSPGGSGKTFF TGCGCCAGCAGTCCGGGTGGGAGTGGGAAAACGTTCTTC
TRBJ2-7 - TRBV18 many CASSPSLLYEQYF TGTGCCAGCTCACCATCCCTCCTCTACGAGCAGTACTTC
TRBJ1-1 TRBD1 TRBV7-6 - CASSLPAAGGAAFF TGTGCCAGCAGCTTACCCGCAGCAGGGGGAGCGGCTTTCTTT
TRBJ1-2 - TRBV9 - CASSVGRDYGYTF TGTGCCAGCAGCGTAGGTCGGGACTATGGCTACACCTTC
TRBJ1-5 - TRBV7-8 few CAGSLYEGMSNQPQHF TGTGCCGGCAGCTTATACGAGGGGATGAGCAATCAGCCCCAGCATTTT
TRBJ2-1 TRBD2 TRBV20-1 many CSASEAGAVGNEQFF TGCAGTGCTTCTGAGGCGGGAGCGGTGGGCAATGAGCAGTTCTTC
TRBJ1-2 - TRBV18 - CASSPEWGYGYTF TGTGCCAGCTCACCGGAATGGGGCTATGGCTACACCTTC
TRBJ2-3 - TRBV19 many CASSIMGASTDTQYF TGTGCCAGTAGTATTATGGGAGCCAGCACAGATACGCAGTATTTT
TRBJ2-5 - TRBV5-1 - CASSSNRVEETQYF TGCGCCAGCAGCTCAAACAGGGTGGAAGAGACCCAGTACTTC
TRBJ2-1 TRBD2 TRBV7-9 many CASSWSGTSGTGEQFF TGTGCCAGCAGCTGGTCCGGGACTAGCGGGACCGGTGAGCAGTTCTTC
TRBJ2-7 - TRBV3-1 few CASSHPPSGSYEQYF TGTGCCAGCAGCCACCCCCCTAGTGGCTCCTACGAGCAGTACTTC
TRBJ2-5 TRBD1 TRBV5-5 - CASSSQGALETQYF TGTGCCAGCAGCTCCCAGGGGGCTCTGGAGACCCAGTACTTC
TRBJ1-1 TRBD1 TRBV20-1 many CSARDGQGMNTEAFF TGCAGTGCTAGAGACGGACAGGGGATGAACACTGAAGCTTTCTTT
TRBJ1-2 - TRBV25-1 - CASSENGGYGYTF TGTGCCAGCAGTGAGAACGGGGGCTATGGCTACACCTTC
TRBJ2-1 - TRBV14 - CASSVWDNYNEQFF TGTGCCAGCAGCGTTTGGGACAACTACAATGAGCAGTTCTTC
TRBJ1-1 - TRBV15 - CATSAGANTEAFF TGTGCCACCAGCGCAGGGGCGAACACTGAAGCTTTCTTT
TRBJ1-4 - TRBV2 many CASSEGHLSEKLFF TGTGCCAGCAGTGAGGGACACCTTTCTGAAAAACTGTTTTTT
TRBJ2-7 TRBD1 TRBV20-1 many CSARTGQGYYEQYF TGCAGTGCTAGGACGGGACAGGGCTACTACGAGCAGTACTTC
TRBJ1-6 - TRBV19 - CASSIGNDQGRYNSPLHF TGTGCCAGTAGTATAGGAAACGATCAAGGGAGGTATAATTCACCCCTCCACTTT
TRBJ2-4 - TRBV2 many CASTVDRSKNIQYF TGTGCCAGCACCGTGGACAGATCCAAAAACATTCAGTACTTC
TRBJ2-1 - TRBV30 many CAWMEGASYNEQFF TGTGCCTGGATGGAGGGGGCCTCCTACAATGAGCAGTTCTTC
TRBJ2-7 - TRBV20-1 many CSAPSGRAYEQYF TGCAGTGCCCCATCCGGCAGAGCCTACGAGCAGTACTTC
TRBJ1-1 TRBD1 TRBV20-1 many CSAPGTARMNTEAFF TGCAGTGCACCCGGGACAGCTAGAATGAACACTGAAGCTTTCTTT
TRBJ2-5 - TRBV18 many CASSPRRLAQYF TGTGCCAGCTCACCACGACGCCTGGCCCAGTACTTC
TRBJ2-7 TRBD2 TRBV3-1 many CASSQLAGGPYEQYF TGTGCCAGCAGCCAACTAGCGGGAGGGCCCTACGAGCAGTACTTC
TRBJ2-7 - TRBV2 few CASRANYEQYF TGTGCCAGCCGCGCCAACTACGAGCAGTACTTC
TRBJ1-1 - TRBV19 few CASSIVTANTEAFF TGTGCCAGTAGTATAGTAACAGCGAACACTGAAGCTTTCTTT
TRBJ2-1 - TRBV11-2 - CASSLETVRLAADEQFF TGTGCCAGCAGCTTAGAGACGGTTAGACTGGCCGCGGATGAGCAGTTCTTC
TRBJ2-1 TRBD2 TRBV20-1 - CSASLREEPYNEQFF TGCAGTGCTAGTCTGCGGGAGGAGCCCTACAATGAGCAGTTCTTC
TRBJ2-3 - TRBV3-1 many CASSQEGAGTQYF TGTGCCAGCAGCCAAGAGGGGGCGGGTACGCAGTATTTT
TRBJ2-6 - TRBV15 few CATSRDSGAGANVLTF TGTGCCACCAGCAGAGATTCAGGGGCCGGGGCCAACGTCCTGACTTTC
TRBJ1-1 TRBD1 TRBV12-3/TRBV12-4 many CASTPGTGGLNTEAFF TGTGCCAGCACCCCCGGGACAGGGGGTTTGAACACTGAAGCTTTCTTT
TRBJ2-3 - TRBV28 many CASSFLREGDTQYF TGTGCCAGCAGTTTTCTACGAGAGGGAGATACGCAGTATTTT
TRBJ2-7 - TRBV25-1 many CASSRGSNYEQYF TGTGCCAGCAGTCGGGGCAGTAATTACGAGCAGTACTTC
TRBJ1-5 - TRBV6-6 - CASSYREGPGQLSNQPQHF TGTGCCAGCAGTTACCGAGAGGGTCCGGGACAATTGAGCAATCAGCCCCAGCATTTT
TRBJ1-1 - TRBV2 many CARSELLGGGTEAFF TGTGCCAGAAGTGAATTACTGGGAGGGGGCACTGAAGCTTTCTTT
TRBJ2-7 TRBD2 TRBV20-1 many CSANRAGGPGREQYF TGCAGTGCTAATCGAGCGGGAGGGCCGGGTAGGGAGCAGTACTTC
TRBJ2-2 TRBD2 TRBV4-1 - CASSQDRGRAAAGELFF TGCGCCAGCAGCCAAGATCGCGGGAGGGCCGCGGCCGGGGAGCTGTTTTTT
TRBJ2-2 - TRBV7-2 - CASSLSALPGAGELFF TGTGCCAGCAGCTTATCGGCGTTACCGGGGGCCGGGGAGCTGTTTTTT
TRBJ2-7 - TRBV13 many CASSRQGSFSYEQYF TGTGCCAGCAGCCGCCAGGGTTCTTTTTCCTACGAGCAGTACTTC
TRBJ2-7 TRBD2 TRBV4-1 - CASSQDTGGIPYEQYF TGCGCCAGCAGCCAAGATACGGGGGGGATCCCCTACGAGCAGTACTTC
TRBJ2-1 TRBD2 TRBV9 few CASSVGTGGGSEQFF TGTGCCAGCAGCGTAGGAACGGGAGGGGGAAGTGAGCAGTTCTTC
TRBJ1-1 TRBD1 TRBV5-1 many CASSQGQGLNTEAFF TGCGCCAGCAGCCAGGGACAGGGGCTGAACACTGAAGCTTTCTTT
TRBJ1-5 TRBD1 TRBV28 once CASSLGTGDRQPQHF TGTGCCAGCAGTTTGGGGACAGGGGACCGTCAGCCCCAGCATTTT
TRBJ1-2 - TRBV28 once CASSFRIIYGYTF TGTGCCAGCAGTTTTAGAATCATCTATGGCTACACCTTC
TRBJ1-4 - TRBV28 many CASSPPGTSNEKLFF TGTGCCAGCAGTCCCCCAGGGACCTCTAATGAAAAACTGTTTTTT
TRBJ2-1 - TRBV19 few CASSPMGWGRVEQFF TGTGCCAGTAGCCCGATGGGGTGGGGCAGGGTGGAGCAGTTCTTC
TRBJ2-7 TRBD1 TRBV12-3/TRBV12-4 many CASKPPGQPYEQYF TGTGCCAGCAAACCTCCGGGACAGCCCTACGAGCAGTACTTC